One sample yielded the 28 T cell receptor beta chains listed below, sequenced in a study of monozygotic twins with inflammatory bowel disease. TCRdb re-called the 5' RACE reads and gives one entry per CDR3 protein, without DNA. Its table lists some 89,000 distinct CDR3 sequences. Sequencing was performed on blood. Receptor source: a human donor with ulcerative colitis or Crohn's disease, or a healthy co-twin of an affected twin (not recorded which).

The CDR3 sequence: CASRGTTQWGYTF. This rearrangement joins TRBV5-1 to TRBJ1-2; TCRdb returns TRBD1, unconfirmable since there is no DNA. This CDR3 comprises 13 residues. Looked up from germline, CDR1 is SGHRS and CDR2 is YFSETQ.

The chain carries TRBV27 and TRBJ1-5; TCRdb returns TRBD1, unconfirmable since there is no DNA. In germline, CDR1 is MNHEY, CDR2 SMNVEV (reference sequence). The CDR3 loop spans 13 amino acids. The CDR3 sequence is CASSPDKFQPQHF.

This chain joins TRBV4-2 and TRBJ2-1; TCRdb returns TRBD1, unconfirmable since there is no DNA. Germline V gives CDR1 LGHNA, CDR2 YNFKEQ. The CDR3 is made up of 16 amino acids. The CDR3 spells CASSQAGAGDYNEQFF.

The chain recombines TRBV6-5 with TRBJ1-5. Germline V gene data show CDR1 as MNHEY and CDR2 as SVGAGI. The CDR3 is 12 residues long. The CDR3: CASRQGDQPQHF.

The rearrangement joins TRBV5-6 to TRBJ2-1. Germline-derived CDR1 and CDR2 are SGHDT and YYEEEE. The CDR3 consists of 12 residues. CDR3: CASSLDENEQFF.

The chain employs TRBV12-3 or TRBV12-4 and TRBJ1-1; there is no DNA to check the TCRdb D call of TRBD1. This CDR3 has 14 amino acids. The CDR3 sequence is CASSLGGYNTEAFF.

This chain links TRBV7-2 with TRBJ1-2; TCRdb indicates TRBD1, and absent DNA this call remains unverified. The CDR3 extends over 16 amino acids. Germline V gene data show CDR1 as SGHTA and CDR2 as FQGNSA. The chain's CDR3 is CASSLPPGQGYHGYTF. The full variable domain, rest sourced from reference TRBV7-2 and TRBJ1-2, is GAGVSQSPSNKVTEKGKDVELRCDPISGHTALYWYRQSLGQGLEFLIYFQGNSAPDKSGLPSDRFSAERTGGSVSTLTIQRTQQEDSAVYLCASSLPPGQGYHGYTFGSGTRLTVV.

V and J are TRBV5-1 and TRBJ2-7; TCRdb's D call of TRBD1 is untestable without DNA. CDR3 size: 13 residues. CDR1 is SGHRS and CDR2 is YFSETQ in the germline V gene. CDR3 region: CASSLEQGLEQYF.

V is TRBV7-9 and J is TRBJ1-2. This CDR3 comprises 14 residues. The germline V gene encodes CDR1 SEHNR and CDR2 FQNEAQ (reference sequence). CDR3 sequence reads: CASSFSGPSDGYTF.

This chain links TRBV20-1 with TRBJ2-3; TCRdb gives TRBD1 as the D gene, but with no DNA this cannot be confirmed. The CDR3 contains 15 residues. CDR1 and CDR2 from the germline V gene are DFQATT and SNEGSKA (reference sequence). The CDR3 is CSARPPGSSTDTQYF.

The CDR3 loop reads CASSSRDSSKLFF. The V and J genes are TRBV7-9 and TRBJ1-4; TCRdb picks TRBD1, but there is no DNA to check that call. This CDR3 spans 13 amino acids. Germline values: CDR1 SEHNR, CDR2 FQNEAQ (reference sequence). Complete variable domain (other parts from reference TRBV7-9 and TRBJ1-4): DTGVSQNPRHKITKRGQNVTFRCDPISEHNRLYWYRQTLGQGPEFLTYFQNEAQLEKSRLLSDRFSAERPKGSFSTLEIQRTEQGDSAMYLCASSSRDSSKLFFGSGTQLSVL.

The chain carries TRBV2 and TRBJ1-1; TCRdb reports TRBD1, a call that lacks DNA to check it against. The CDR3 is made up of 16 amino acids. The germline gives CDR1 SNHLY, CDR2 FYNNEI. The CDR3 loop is CASRIRDRGPNTEAFF.

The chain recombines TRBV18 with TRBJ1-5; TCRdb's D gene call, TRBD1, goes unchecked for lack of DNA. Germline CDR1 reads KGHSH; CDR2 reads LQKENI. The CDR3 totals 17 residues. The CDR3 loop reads CASSTGTALYSNQPQHF.

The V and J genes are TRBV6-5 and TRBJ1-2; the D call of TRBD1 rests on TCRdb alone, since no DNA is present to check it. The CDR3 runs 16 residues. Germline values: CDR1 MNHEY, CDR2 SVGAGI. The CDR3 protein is CASSYSPGTPAGGYTF.

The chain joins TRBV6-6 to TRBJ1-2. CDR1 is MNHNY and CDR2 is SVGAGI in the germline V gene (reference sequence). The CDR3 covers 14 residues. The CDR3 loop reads CASSYFLGPQGYTF.

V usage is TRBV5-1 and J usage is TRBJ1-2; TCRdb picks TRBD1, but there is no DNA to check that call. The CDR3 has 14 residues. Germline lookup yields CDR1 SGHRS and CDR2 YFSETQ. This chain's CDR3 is CASSFDRVNYGYTF.

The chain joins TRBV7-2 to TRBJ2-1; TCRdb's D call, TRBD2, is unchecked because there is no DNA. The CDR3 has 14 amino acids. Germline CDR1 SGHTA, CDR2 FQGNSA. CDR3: CASSLGLARNEQFF.

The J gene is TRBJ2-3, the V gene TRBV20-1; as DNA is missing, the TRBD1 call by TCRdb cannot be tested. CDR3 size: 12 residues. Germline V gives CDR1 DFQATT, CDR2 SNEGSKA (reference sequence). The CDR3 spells CSAPTGADTQYF.

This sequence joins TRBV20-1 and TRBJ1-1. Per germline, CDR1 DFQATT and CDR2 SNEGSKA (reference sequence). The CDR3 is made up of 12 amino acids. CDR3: CSARPVGTEAFF.

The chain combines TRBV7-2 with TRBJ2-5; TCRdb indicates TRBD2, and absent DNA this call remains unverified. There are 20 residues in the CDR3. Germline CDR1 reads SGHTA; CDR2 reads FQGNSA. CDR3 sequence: CASSLAPLAGGWGGQETQYF.

CDR3 region: CAISESPTVWGYTF. This chain uses TRBV10-3 with TRBJ1-2. The CDR3 consists of 14 residues. Germline-derived CDR1 and CDR2 are ENHRY and SYGVKD.

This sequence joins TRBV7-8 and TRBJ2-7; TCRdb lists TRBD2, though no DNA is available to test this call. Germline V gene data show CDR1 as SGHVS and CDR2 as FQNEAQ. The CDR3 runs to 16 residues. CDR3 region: CASSPSFGGGGREQYF.

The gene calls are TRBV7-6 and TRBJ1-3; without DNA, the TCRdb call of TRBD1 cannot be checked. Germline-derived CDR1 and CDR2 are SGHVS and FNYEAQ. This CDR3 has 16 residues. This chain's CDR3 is CASSLAPGSRGGTIYF.

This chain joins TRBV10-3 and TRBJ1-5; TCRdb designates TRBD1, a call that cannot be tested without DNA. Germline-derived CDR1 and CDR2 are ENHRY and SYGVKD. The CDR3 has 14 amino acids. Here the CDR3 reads CAIKETGAGQPQHF.

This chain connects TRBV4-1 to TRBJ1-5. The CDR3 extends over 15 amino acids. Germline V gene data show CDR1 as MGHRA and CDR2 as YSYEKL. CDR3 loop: CASSQELGRNQPQHF.

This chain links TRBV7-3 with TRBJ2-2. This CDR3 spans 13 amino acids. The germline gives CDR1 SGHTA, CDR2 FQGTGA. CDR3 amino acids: CASSWSNTGELFF.

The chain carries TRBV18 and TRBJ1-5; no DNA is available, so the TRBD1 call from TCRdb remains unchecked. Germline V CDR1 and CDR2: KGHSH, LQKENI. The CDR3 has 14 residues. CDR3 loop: CASSPSQVGQPQHF.

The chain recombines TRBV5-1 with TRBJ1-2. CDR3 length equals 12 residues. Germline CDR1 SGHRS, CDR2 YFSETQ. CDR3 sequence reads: CASSLGQLGYTF.